A single sample gave rise to the 12 T cell receptor beta chains below, sequenced in a study of T cell changes during pregnancy in multiple sclerosis. Only in-frame clones appear in the TCRdb table, and some are missing; sequencing was by immunoSEQ multiplex PCR. This table has about 72,000 clones, about nine tenths appearing once. The sample here was peripheral blood, taken in the third trimester of pregnancy. All receptors derive from a female donor in good health, enrolled as a control in a pregnancy study.

V and J are TRBV7-9 and TRBJ1-1, with no clear D. From germline, CDR1 is SEHNR and CDR2 FQNEAQ (reference sequence). V was pared by 5 bases and J by 4 bases, with 11 bases between. The CDR3 totals 13 residues. The CDR3 coding sequence is TGTGCCAGCAGCCCGCCCGGGATCACTGAAGCTTTCTTT. Amino acids: CASSPPGITEAFF. The whole variable domain, filled in from reference TRBV7-9 and TRBJ1-1, reads DTGVSQNPRHKITKRGQNVTFRCDPISEHNRLYWYRQTLGQGPEFLTYFQNEAQLEKSRLLSDRFSAERPKGSFSTLEIQRTEQGDSAMYLCASSPPGITEAFFGQGTRLTVV.

V usage is TRBV6-5 and J usage is TRBJ1-1; TRBD1 matches at 7 bases. Germline V gives CDR1 MNHEY, CDR2 SVGAGI. This CDR3 has 16 amino acids. The J segment lost 1 base and the V segment lost 0 bases, leaving 5 bases of the junction unmatched. DNA for the CDR3: TGTGCCAGCAGTTACTCGTGGACAGGAAGGAACACTGAAGCTTTCTTT. Its protein product is CASSYSWTGRNTEAFF.

The chain is built from TRBV28 and TRBJ1-2; 8 nucleotides align to TRBD1. Unmatched junction bases numbered 7, after V lost 2 bases and J lost 8 bases. Germline-derived CDR1 and CDR2 are MDHEN and SYDVKM. The CDR3 loop spans 14 amino acids. CDR3 region: CASSLGYRGYGYTF. Written as DNA, the CDR3 is TGTGCCAGCAGTTTAGGGTACAGGGGGTACGGCTACACCTTC.

The rearrangement uses TRBV19 and TRBJ1-1; 8 nucleotides match TRBD1. The CDR3 spans 14 residues. CDR1 is LNHDA and CDR2 is SQIVND in the germline V gene (reference sequence). After removal of 6 bases from V and 4 bases from J, the junction contained 7 bases not matched to a gene. The CDR3 here is CASRSQGAGTEAFF. The CDR3 region has the DNA TGTGCCAGTAGGTCCCAGGGGGCTGGCACTGAAGCTTTCTTT.

The rearrangement uses TRBV11-3 and TRBJ1-4; 7 bases align to TRBD1. Germline V lookup: CDR1 SGHNT, CDR2 YENEEA. The CDR3 is made up of 17 amino acids. Losses at the gene ends were 1 base for V and 0 bases for J; bases not matched to a gene: 5. The CDR3 spells CASSLGGDSPTNEKLFF. In DNA form, the CDR3 reads TGTGCCAGCAGCTTAGGAGGGGACAGTCCAACTAATGAAAAACTGTTTTTT.

The CDR3, as DNA: TGTGCCAGCTCACCAAGGACTAGCGCCCGAGGGAGCACAGATACGCAGTATTTT. Protein: CASSPRTSARGSTDTQYF. V and J are TRBV18 and TRBJ2-3; 9 nucleotides agree with TRBD2. The germline V gene encodes CDR1 KGHSH and CDR2 LQKENI. CDR3 size: 18 residues. J was trimmed by 0 bases and V by 2 bases; bases with no gene match: 9.

V gene TRBV5-1 combines with J gene TRBJ2-5, with 14 bases lining up with TRBD2. Germline V lookup: CDR1 SGHRS, CDR2 YFSETQ. The length of the CDR3 is 18 residues. V trimming: 4 bases; J trimming: 7 bases; junction bases outside the gene matches: 15. This CDR3 is CASSHHRGLAGDRGTQYF. The CDR3 nucleotides are TGCGCCAGCAGCCACCACAGGGGACTAGCGGGGGATCGGGGGACCCAGTACTTC.

The chain uses TRBV5-1 and TRBJ2-5; 7 bases are shared with TRBD1. CDR3 length: 13 amino acids. The germline V gene has CDR1 SGHRS and CDR2 YFSETQ. V lost 5 bases to trimming and J lost 4 bases; unmatched junction nucleotides: 5. The CDR3 bases are TGCGCCAGCAGGTTCCGGGACAGAGAGACCCAGTACTTC. It translates to CASRFRDRETQYF.

This clone was seen a single time. The chain has TRBV19 and TRBJ2-5; D call uncertain. CDR3 length: 14 amino acids. The V gene lost 0 bases and the J gene lost 3 bases, with 8 bases spanning the gap. Germline V CDR1 and CDR2: LNHDA, SQIVND (reference sequence). The CDR3 is CASSIEASKETQYF. The CDR3 bases are TGTGCCAGTAGTATAGAGGCCTCCAAAGAGACCCAGTACTTC.

The rearrangement links TRBV2 to TRBJ1-3, with D possibly being TRBD1 (5 bases). The germline gives CDR1 SNHLY, CDR2 FYNNEI. CDR3 length equals 14 residues. Trimming stripped 10 bases from V and 4 bases from J, with 17 bases between. DNA of the CDR3: TGTGCCACCTCCTTGGGGGAGGCGGGAAACACCATATATTTT. This encodes CATSLGEAGNTIYF. Supplemented by reference TRBV2 and TRBJ1-3, the full variable domain reads EPEVTQTPSHQVTQMGQEVILRCVPISNHLYFYWYRQILGQKVEFLVSFYNNEISEKSEIFDDQFSVERPDGSNFTLKIRSTKLEDSAMYFCATSLGEAGNTIYFGEGSWLTVV.

CDR3 in amino acids: CASSSAGGQKTQYF. DNA of the CDR3: TGTGCCAGCAGCTCGGCGGGGGGGCAAAAGACCCAGTACTTC. The J gene is TRBJ2-5, the V gene TRBV5-4, with 9 bases that match TRBD2. V trimming: 3 bases; J trimming: 6 bases; junction bases outside the gene matches: 6. Germline CDR1 and CDR2: SGHNT and YYREEE (reference sequence). This CDR3 is 14 amino acids long.

The sample holds one count of this clone. Additional DNA sequences in this sample encode the identical CDR3. This rearrangement joins TRBV7-2 to TRBJ2-1; 8 nucleotides agree with TRBD2. The CDR3 is made up of 14 amino acids. Germline V gives CDR1 SGHTA, CDR2 FQGNSA. V lost 5 bases to trimming and J lost 8 bases; unmatched junction nucleotides: 8. This chain's CDR3 is CASSPGLAGDEQFF. In DNA, the CDR3 is TGTGCCAGCAGCCCCGGACTAGCAGGCGATGAGCAGTTCTTC.